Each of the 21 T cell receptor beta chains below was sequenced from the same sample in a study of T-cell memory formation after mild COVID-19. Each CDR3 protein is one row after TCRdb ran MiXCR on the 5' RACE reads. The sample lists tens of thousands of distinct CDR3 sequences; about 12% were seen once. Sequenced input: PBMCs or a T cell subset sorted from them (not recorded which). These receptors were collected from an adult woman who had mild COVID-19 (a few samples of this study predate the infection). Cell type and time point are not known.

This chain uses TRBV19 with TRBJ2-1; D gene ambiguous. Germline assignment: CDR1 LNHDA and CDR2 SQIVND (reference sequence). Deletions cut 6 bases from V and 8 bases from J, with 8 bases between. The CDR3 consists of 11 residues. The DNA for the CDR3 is TGTGCCAGTAGGGTGGGCTATGAGCAGTTCTTC. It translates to CASRVGYEQFF.

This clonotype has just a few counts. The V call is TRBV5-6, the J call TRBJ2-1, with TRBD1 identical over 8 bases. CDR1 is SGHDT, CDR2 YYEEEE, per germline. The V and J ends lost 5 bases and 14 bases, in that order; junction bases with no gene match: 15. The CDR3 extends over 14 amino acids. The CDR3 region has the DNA TGTGCCAGCAGAACCGGGACAGGCTACAATTGGGAGTTCTTC. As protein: CASRTGTGYNWEFF.

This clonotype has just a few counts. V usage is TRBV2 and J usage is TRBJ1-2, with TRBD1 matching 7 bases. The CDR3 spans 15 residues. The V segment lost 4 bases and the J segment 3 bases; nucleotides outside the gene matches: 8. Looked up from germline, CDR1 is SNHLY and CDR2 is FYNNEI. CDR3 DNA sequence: TGTGCCAGCAGTGCCGTGAGGGGGCTGGACTATGGCTACACCTTC. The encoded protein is CASSAVRGLDYGYTF.

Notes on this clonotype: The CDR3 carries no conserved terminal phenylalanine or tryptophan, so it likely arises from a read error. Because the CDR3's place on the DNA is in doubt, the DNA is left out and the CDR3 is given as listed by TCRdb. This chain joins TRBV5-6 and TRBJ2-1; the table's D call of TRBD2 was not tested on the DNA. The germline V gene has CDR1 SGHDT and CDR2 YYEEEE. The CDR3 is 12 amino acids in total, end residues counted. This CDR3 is CASSGGTERSSS.

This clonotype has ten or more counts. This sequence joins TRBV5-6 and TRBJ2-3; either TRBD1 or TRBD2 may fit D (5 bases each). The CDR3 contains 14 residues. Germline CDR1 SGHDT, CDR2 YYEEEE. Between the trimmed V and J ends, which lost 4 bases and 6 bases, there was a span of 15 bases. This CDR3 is CASSRDVPHDTQYF. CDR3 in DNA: TGTGCCAGCAGCCGGGACGTCCCCCATGATACGCAGTATTTT.

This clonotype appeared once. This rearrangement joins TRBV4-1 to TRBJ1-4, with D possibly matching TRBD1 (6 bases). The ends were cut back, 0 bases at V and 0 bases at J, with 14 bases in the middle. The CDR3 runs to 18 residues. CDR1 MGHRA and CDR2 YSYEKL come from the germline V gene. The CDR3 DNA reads TGCGCCAGCAGCCAAGATTCGGGGGCCCCACCAACTAATGAAAAACTGTTTTTT. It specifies CASSQDSGAPPTNEKLFF.

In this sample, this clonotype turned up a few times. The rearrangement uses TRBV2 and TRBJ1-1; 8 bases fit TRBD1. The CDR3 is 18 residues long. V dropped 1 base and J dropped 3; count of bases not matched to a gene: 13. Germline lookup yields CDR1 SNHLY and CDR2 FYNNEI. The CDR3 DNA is TGTGCCAGCAGTGAAGGGACAGGGAAGATTTTGGCGGACACTGAAGCTTTCTTT. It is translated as CASSEGTGKILADTEAFF.

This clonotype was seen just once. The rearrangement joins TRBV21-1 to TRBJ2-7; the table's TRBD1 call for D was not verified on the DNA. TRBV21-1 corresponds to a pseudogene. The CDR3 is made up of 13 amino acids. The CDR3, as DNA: TGTGCCAGCAGCCGAGTACTGACTTACAGCCCCAAATTC. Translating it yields CASSRVLTYSPKF.

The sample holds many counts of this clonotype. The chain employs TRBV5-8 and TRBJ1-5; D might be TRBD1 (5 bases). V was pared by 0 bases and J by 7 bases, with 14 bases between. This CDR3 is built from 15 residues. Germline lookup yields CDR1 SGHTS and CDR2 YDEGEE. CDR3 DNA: TGTGCCAGCAGCTTGGCCGGGGCAGCCGGACAGCCCCAGCATTTT. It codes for CASSLAGAAGQPQHF.

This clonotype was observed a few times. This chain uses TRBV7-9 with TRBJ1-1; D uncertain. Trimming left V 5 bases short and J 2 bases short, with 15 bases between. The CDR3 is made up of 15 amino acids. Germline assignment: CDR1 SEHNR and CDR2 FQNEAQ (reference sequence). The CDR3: CASSPPAGGNTEAFF. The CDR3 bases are TGTGCCAGCAGCCCCCCAGCCGGAGGAAACACTGAAGCTTTCTTT.

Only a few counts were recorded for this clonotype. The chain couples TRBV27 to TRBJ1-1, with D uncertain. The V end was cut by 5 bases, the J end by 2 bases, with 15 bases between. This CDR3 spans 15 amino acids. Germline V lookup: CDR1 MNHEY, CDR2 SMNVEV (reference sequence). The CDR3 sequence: CASSPDPLENTEAFF. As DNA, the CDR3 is TGTGCCAGCAGTCCGGACCCCCTGGAAAACACTGAAGCTTTCTTT.

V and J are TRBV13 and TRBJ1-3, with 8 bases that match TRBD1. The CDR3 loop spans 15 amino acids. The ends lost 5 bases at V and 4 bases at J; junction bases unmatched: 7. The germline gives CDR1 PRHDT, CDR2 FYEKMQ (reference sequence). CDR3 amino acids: CASSPTDRVGNTIYF. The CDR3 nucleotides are TGTGCCAGCAGCCCGACGGACAGGGTGGGAAACACCATATATTTT. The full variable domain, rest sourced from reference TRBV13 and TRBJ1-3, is AAGVIQSPRHLIKEKRETATLKCYPIPRHDTVYWYQQGPGQDPQFLISFYEKMQSDKGSIPDRFSAQQFSDYHSELNMSSLELGDSALYFCASSPTDRVGNTIYFGEGSWLTVV.

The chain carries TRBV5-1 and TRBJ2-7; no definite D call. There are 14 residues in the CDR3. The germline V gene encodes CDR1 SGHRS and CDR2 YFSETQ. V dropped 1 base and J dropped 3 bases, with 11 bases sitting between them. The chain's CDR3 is CASSLYGSFYEQYF. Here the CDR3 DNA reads TGCGCCAGCAGCTTGTACGGCAGCTTCTACGAGCAGTACTTC.

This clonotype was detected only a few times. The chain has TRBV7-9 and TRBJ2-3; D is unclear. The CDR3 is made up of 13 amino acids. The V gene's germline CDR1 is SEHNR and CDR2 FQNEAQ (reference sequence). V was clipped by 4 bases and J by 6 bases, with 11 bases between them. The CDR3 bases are TGTGCCAGCAGCTCTAGTACTGCCGATACGCAGTATTTT. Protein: CASSSSTADTQYF.

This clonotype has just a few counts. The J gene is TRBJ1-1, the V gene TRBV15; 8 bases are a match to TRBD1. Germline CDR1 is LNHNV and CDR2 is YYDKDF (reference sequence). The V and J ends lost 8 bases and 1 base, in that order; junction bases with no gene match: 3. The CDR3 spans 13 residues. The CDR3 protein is CATLGTGNTEAFF. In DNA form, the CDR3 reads TGTGCCACCTTAGGGACAGGGAACACTGAAGCTTTCTTT.

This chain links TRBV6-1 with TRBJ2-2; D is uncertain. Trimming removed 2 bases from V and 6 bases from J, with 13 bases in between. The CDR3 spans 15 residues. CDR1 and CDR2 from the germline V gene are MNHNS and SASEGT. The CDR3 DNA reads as TGTGCCAGCAGTGAAACCTCTGGGGAATCCGGGGAGCTGTTTTTT. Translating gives CASSETSGESGELFF.

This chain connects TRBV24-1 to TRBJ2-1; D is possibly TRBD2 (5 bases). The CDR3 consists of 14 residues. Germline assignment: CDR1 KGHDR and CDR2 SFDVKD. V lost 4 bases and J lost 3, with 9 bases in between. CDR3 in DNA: TGTGCCACCAGTGACCCCGGACTCTACAATGAGCAGTTCTTC. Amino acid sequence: CATSDPGLYNEQFF.

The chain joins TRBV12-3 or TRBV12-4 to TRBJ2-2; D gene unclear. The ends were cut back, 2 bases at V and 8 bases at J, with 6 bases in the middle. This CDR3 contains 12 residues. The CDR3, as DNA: TGTGCCAGCAGTTTAACGTTAGGGGAGCTGTTTTTT. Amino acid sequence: CASSLTLGELFF.

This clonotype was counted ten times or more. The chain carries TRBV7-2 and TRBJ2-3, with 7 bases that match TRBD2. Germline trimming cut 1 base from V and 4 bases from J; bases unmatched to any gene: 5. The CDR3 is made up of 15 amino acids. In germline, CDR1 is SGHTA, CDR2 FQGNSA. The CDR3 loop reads CASSLGEGRADTQYF. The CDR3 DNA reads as TGTGCCAGCAGCTTAGGGGAGGGTCGTGCAGATACGCAGTATTTT.

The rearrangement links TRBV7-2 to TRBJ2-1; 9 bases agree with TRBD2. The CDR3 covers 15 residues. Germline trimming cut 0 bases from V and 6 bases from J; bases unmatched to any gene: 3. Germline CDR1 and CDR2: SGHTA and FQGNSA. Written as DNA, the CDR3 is TGTGCCAGCAGCTTAGCACTAGCGGGCATCAATGAGCAGTTCTTC. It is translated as CASSLALAGINEQFF.

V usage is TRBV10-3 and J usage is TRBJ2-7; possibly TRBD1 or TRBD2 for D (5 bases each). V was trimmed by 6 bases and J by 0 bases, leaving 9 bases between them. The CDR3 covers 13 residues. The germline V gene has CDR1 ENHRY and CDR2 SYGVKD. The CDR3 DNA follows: TGTGCCATCAGACGGGACGGCTCCTACGAGCAGTACTTC. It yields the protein CAIRRDGSYEQYF.